Presented here are 21 T cell receptor beta chains from one specimen sequenced in a study of blood T cell repertoires in COVID-19 (dated by TCRdb to 2019 to 2021). Receptor amplification or capture employed the immunoSEQ multiplex PCR assay. Entries here come from immuneACCESS through TCRdb and include only in-frame sequences with V and J called. Some clones fail to appear in such tables; in the studies checked, an unresolved V gene covers under half of the shortfall, and the cause of the remainder is unknown. The sample table contains about 280,000 clones; only one count was recorded for around 88% of them. The ten largest clones take up over 6% of the sample. Sample: PBMCs or T cells enriched from blood (not recorded which). The receptor set was obtained from a woman aged 40 to 50 who had recovered from COVID-19.

The CDR3 spells CASSQILQGRATGELFF. In DNA, the CDR3 is TGCGCCAGCAGCCAGATCCTACAGGGAAGGGCTACCGGGGAGCTGTTTTTT. The chain has TRBV4-1 and TRBJ2-2, with D possibly being TRBD1 (6 bases). CDR1 and CDR2 (germline): MGHRA, YSYEKL. V lost 3 bases and J lost 5, with 19 bases in between. This CDR3 contains 17 residues.

The gene calls are TRBV6-2 or TRBV6-3 and TRBJ1-1; D is undetermined. Germline V gene sequence: CDR1 MNHEY, CDR2 SVGEGT. The CDR3 covers 15 residues. V lost 2 bases to trimming and J lost 0 bases, with 10 bases between them. The CDR3 loop reads CASSYPKTLNTEAFF. The CDR3 DNA follows: TGTGCCAGCAGTTACCCCAAGACACTGAACACTGAAGCTTTCTTT.

The chain recombines TRBV7-2 with TRBJ2-5; TRBD2 might be the D (5 bases). V was trimmed by 1 base and J by 4 bases, leaving 16 bases between them. From germline, CDR1 is SGHTA and CDR2 FQGNSA. The CDR3 has 16 amino acids. CDR3 sequence reads: CASSLDSSLAGETQYF. CDR3 coding DNA: TGTGCCAGCAGCTTAGATAGCTCCCTGGCGGGAGAGACCCAGTACTTC.

The chain carries TRBV4-3 and TRBJ1-4; TRBD1 matches at 9 bases. The junction had 12 bases not matched to a gene; V was cut back by 0 bases and J by 10 bases. The CDR3 sequence is 17 residues long. The germline gives CDR1 LGHNA, CDR2 YSLEER. The CDR3 spells CASSQDNPGQGVGKLFF. The CDR3 nucleotides read TGCGCCAGCAGCCAAGACAACCCGGGACAGGGAGTAGGAAAACTGTTTTTT.

The chain has TRBV5-4 and TRBJ2-2; 7 positions match TRBD1. The junction had 5 bases not matched to a gene; V was cut back by 2 bases and J by 4 bases. The CDR3 extends over 15 amino acids. Germline assignment: CDR1 SGHNT and CDR2 YYREEE (reference sequence). Written as DNA, the CDR3 is TGTGCCAGCAGCTTACAGGGGCCTATCACCGGGGAGCTGTTTTTT. It codes for CASSLQGPITGELFF.

V is TRBV27 and J is TRBJ1-1, with D tentatively TRBD1 (6 bases). The CDR3 covers 14 residues. Germline CDR1 and CDR2: MNHEY and SMNVEV (reference sequence). V was trimmed by 6 bases and J by 3 bases, leaving 14 bases between them. The CDR3, as DNA: TGTGCCAGCAGCTCCGGACAGCTCTACACTGAAGCTTTCTTT. Encoded protein: CASSSGQLYTEAFF.

The rearrangement joins TRBV2 to TRBJ1-1; possibly TRBD1 for D (5 bases). The CDR3 has 15 amino acids. Trimming pared 2 bases from V and 6 bases from J, leaving 16 bases between. Germline values: CDR1 SNHLY, CDR2 FYNNEI. CDR3 loop: CASSEQGAGRAEAFF. The CDR3 bases are TGTGCCAGCAGTGAACAGGGTGCAGGCCGAGCTGAAGCTTTCTTT.

This clone was detected only once. The chain carries TRBV13 and TRBJ2-3; the D gene is possibly TRBD1 (6 bases). The germline V gene has CDR1 PRHDT and CDR2 FYEKMQ (reference sequence). The CDR3 spans 15 residues. V shed 5 bases and J shed 2 bases, with 14 bases lying between them. The CDR3, as DNA: TGTGCCAGCAGCCCAAAAGGACAGCTCACAGATACGCAGTATTTT. This sequence encodes CASSPKGQLTDTQYF. Supplemented by reference TRBV13 and TRBJ2-3, the full variable domain reads AAGVIQSPRHLIKEKRETATLKCYPIPRHDTVYWYQQGPGQDPQFLISFYEKMQSDKGSIPDRFSAQQFSDYHSELNMSSLELGDSALYFCASSPKGQLTDTQYFGPGTRLTVL.

This rearrangement joins TRBV7-9 to TRBJ1-2; D remains unclear. Per germline, CDR1 SEHNR and CDR2 FQNEAQ (reference sequence). The germline V and J ends were trimmed by 5 bases and 2 bases, with 12 bases remaining between them. The CDR3 runs 14 residues. The CDR3 sequence is CASSALGGNYGYTF. Written as DNA, the CDR3 is TGTGCCAGCAGCGCCTTGGGAGGGAACTATGGCTACACCTTC.

The V and J genes are TRBV7-8 and TRBJ1-1; 7 nucleotides match TRBD1. V was pared by 2 bases and J by 7 bases, with 7 bases of the junction left unmatched. Germline CDR1 SGHVS, CDR2 FQNEAQ. The CDR3 is made up of 14 amino acids. CDR3 amino acids: CASSLNRGVSEAFF. The DNA for the CDR3 is TGTGCCAGCAGCTTAAACAGGGGAGTCAGTGAAGCTTTCTTT.

The count of this clone is one. The genes are TRBV2 and TRBJ1-5, with TRBD1 as a possible D gene (6 bases). Germline values: CDR1 SNHLY, CDR2 FYNNEI. The CDR3 is 13 amino acids. The germline V and J ends were trimmed by 4 bases and 8 bases, with 12 bases remaining between them. In nucleotides, the CDR3 is TGTGCCAGCAGTGTTTCAGGGGCGAAGCCCCAGCATTTT. Amino acids: CASSVSGAKPQHF.

This clone was detected ten times or more. The V and J genes are TRBV11-1 and TRBJ2-1, with 7 bases matching TRBD1. V shed 5 bases, J shed 5 bases, and the junction held 12 bases outside the gene matches. This CDR3 spans 16 amino acids. Germline CDR1 SGHAT, CDR2 FQDESV (reference sequence). In DNA, the CDR3 is TGTGCCAGCAGCCCCGGGACCAGAGGGGGCCACAATGAGCAGTTCTTC. Protein: CASSPGTRGGHNEQFF.

V and J are TRBV28 and TRBJ2-7; 13 nucleotides agree with TRBD2. This CDR3 contains 14 residues. CDR1 is MDHEN, CDR2 SYDVKM, per germline. Trimming took 6 bases from V and 7 from J; bases not matched to a gene: 6. CDR3 nucleotides: TGTGCCAGCAGACAGGGACTAGCGGGAATTGAGCAGTACTTC. It is translated as CASRQGLAGIEQYF.

V is TRBV7-2 and J is TRBJ2-2; the D is unclear. The CDR3 extends over 14 amino acids. The V gene's germline CDR1 is SGHTA and CDR2 FQGNSA. The V gene lost 0 bases and the J gene lost 6 bases, with 8 bases spanning the gap. CDR3 DNA: TGTGCCAGCAGCTTAGCGAGGTGGTCCGGGGAGCTGTTTTTT. This translates into CASSLARWSGELFF.

This sequence joins TRBV10-1 and TRBJ1-3, with D hard to call. This CDR3 is 16 amino acids long. The germline V and J ends were trimmed by 2 bases and 9 bases, with 20 bases remaining between them. Germline assignment: CDR1 WNHNN and CDR2 SYGVQD (reference sequence). The CDR3 coding sequence is TGCGCCAGCAGTGAGCCCCACAGCTATCTCCGTGGCACCATATATTTT. It yields the protein CASSEPHSYLRGTIYF.

The chain employs TRBV18 and TRBJ1-2; D possibly corresponds to TRBD1 (6 bases). The CDR3 is 14 residues long. From germline, CDR1 is KGHSH and CDR2 LQKENI. V lost 0 bases and J lost 7, with 12 bases in between. CDR3 coding DNA: TGTGCCAGCTCACCACCCCCGACAGGTGGTGGCTACACCTTC. It encodes CASSPPPTGGGYTF.

This sequence joins TRBV28 and TRBJ2-7, with TRBD2 matching over 8 bases. V gave up 5 bases and J gave up 6 bases; unmatched junction bases: 6. This CDR3 region has 13 residues. Germline CDR1 reads MDHEN; CDR2 reads SYDVKM. This chain's CDR3 is CASSPPGGGEQYF. The DNA for the CDR3 is TGTGCCAGCAGTCCCCCGGGAGGGGGCGAGCAGTACTTC.

V is TRBV19 and J is TRBJ2-1, with 10 bases lining up with TRBD1. This CDR3 comprises 15 residues. Per the germline V gene, CDR1 is LNHDA and CDR2 is SQIVND (reference sequence). V lost 9 bases and J lost 7; bases outside the gene matches: 12. In DNA form, the CDR3 reads TGTGCCAGCCGGCCCGGGACAGGGGCGGTGAATGAGCAGTTCTTC. Translated: CASRPGTGAVNEQFF.

This chain connects TRBV6-2 or TRBV6-3 to TRBJ2-7; D ambiguous. The V gene's germline CDR1 is MNHEY and CDR2 SVGEGT. Trimming stripped 4 bases from V and 5 bases from J, with 18 bases between. The CDR3 covers 15 residues. CDR3 in DNA: TGTGCCAGCAGTTTCGGGTTCGGAATGGCGAACGAGCAGTACTTC. Amino acids: CASSFGFGMANEQYF.

The chain employs TRBV30 and TRBJ1-2, with D tentatively TRBD1 (5 bases). The germline gives CDR1 GTSNPN, CDR2 SVGIG (reference sequence). CDR3 length: 12 residues. V was clipped by 0 bases and J by 7 bases, with 9 bases between them. CDR3 DNA sequence: TGTGCCTGGAGTGTACACGGGGGTGGCTACACCTTC. Its protein is CAWSVHGGGYTF. Full variable domain (missing parts from reference TRBV30 and TRBJ1-2): SQTIHQWPATLVQPVGSPLSLECTVEGTSNPNLYWYRQAAGRGLQLLFYSVGIGQISSEVPQNLSASRPQDRQFILSSKKLLLSDSGFYLCAWSVHGGGYTFGSGTRLTVV.

The table lists this clone with a count of one. The J gene is TRBJ2-7, the V gene TRBV10-3; 9 bases align to TRBD2. Trimming removed 3 bases from V and 5 bases from J; junction bases left unmatched: 32. From germline, CDR1 is ENHRY and CDR2 SYGVKD. The CDR3 has 23 residues. This CDR3 reads CAISDPGGARASQGREGLDEQYF. In nucleotides, the CDR3 is TGTGCCATCAGTGATCCAGGTGGTGCGCGGGCCTCCCAAGGGCGGGAGGGTTTGGACGAGCAGTACTTC.